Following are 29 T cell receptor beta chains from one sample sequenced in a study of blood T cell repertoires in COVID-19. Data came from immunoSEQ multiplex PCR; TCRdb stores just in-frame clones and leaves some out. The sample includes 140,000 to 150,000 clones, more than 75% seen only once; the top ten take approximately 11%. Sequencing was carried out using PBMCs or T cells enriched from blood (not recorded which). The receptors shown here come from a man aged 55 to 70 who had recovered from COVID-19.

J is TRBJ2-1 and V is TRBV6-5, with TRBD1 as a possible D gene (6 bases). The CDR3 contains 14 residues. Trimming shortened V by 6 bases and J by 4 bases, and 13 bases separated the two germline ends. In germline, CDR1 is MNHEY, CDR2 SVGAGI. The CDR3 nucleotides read TGTGCCAGCAGGGGGCACAGGGAGTACAATGAGCAGTTCTTC. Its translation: CASRGHREYNEQFF.

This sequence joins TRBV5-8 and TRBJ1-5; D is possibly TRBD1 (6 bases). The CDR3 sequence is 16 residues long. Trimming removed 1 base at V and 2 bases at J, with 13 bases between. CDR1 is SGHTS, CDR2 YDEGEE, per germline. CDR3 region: CASSLWQGQGNQPQHF. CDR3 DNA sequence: TGTGCCAGCAGCTTGTGGCAGGGACAAGGCAATCAGCCCCAGCATTTT.

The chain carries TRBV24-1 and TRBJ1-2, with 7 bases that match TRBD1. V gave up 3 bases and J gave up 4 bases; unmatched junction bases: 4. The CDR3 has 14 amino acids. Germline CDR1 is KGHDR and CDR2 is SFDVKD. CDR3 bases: TGTGCCACCAGTGATCAGGGACAGTTCTATGGCTACACCTTC. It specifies CATSDQGQFYGYTF.

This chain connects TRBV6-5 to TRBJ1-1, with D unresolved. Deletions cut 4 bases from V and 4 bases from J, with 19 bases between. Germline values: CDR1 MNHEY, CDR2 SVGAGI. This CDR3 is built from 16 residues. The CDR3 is CASSSHGVGGSTEAFF. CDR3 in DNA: TGTGCCAGCAGTTCCCATGGGGTTGGAGGGAGCACTGAAGCTTTCTTT.

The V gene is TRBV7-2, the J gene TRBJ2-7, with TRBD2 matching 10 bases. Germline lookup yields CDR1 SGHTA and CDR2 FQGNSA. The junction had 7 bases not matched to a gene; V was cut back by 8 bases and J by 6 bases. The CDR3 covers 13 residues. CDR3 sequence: CASRLAGGFEQYF. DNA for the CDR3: TGTGCCAGCCGATTAGCGGGGGGTTTCGAGCAGTACTTC.

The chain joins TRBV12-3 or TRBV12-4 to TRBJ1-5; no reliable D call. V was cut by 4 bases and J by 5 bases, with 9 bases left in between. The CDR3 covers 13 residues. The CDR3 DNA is TGTGCCAGCAGTTATCTTGTAGATCAGCCCCAGCATTTT. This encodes CASSYLVDQPQHF.

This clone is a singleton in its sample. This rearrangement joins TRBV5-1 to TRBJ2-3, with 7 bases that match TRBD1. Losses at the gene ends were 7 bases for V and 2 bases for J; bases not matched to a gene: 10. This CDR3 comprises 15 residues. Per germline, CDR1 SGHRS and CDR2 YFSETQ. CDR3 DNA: TGCGCCAGCGGGGACAGACCTGGTTACACAGATACGCAGTATTTT. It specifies CASGDRPGYTDTQYF.

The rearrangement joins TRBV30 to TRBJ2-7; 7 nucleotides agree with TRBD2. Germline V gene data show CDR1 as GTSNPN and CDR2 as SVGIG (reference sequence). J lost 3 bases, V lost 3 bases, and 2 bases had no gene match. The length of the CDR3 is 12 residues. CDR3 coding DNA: TGTGCCTGGAGGGGGAGGGACTACGAGCAGTACTTC. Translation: CAWRGRDYEQYF.

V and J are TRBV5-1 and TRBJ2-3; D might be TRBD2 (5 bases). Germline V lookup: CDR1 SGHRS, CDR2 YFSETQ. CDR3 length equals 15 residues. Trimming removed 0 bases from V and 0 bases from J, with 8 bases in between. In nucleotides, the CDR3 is TGCGCCAGCAGCTTGGTTAGCGCCAGCACAGATACGCAGTATTTT. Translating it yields CASSLVSASTDTQYF.

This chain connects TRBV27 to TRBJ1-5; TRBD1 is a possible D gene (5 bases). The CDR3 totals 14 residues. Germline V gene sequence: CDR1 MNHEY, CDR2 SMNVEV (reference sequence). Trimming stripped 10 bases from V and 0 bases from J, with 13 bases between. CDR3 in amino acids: CATKTDDSNQPQHF. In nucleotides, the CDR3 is TGTGCCACAAAGACAGACGATAGCAATCAGCCCCAGCATTTT.

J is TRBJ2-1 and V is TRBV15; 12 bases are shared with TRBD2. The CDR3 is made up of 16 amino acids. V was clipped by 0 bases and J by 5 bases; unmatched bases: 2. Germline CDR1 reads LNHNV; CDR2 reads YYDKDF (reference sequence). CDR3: CATSRDRTSGDNEQFF. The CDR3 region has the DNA TGTGCCACCAGCAGAGACAGGACTAGCGGGGACAATGAGCAGTTCTTC. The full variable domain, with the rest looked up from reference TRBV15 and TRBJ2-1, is DAMVIQNPRYQVTQFGKPVTLSCSQTLNHNVMYWYQQKSSQAPKLLFHYYDKDFNNEADTPDNFQSRRPNTSFCFLDIRSPGLGDTAMYLCATSRDRTSGDNEQFFGPGTRLTVL.

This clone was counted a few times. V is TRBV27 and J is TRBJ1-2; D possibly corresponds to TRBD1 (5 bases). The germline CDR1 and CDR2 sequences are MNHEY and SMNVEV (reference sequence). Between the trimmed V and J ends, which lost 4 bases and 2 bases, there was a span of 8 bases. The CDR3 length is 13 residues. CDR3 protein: CASSWEGNYGYTF. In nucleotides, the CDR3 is TGTGCCAGCAGTTGGGAGGGGAACTATGGCTACACCTTC.

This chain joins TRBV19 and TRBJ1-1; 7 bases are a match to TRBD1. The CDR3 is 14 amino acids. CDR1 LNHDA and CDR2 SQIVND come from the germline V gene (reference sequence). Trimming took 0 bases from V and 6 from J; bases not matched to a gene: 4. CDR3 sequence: CASSIDGQGAEAFF. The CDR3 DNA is TGTGCCAGTAGTATAGATGGTCAGGGGGCTGAAGCTTTCTTT.

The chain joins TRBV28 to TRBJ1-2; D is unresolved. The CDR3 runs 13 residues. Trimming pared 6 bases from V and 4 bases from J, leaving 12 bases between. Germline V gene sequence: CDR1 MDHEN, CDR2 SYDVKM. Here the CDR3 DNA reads TGTGCCAGCAGCGAACTAGTCGGCTATGGCTACACCTTC. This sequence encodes CASSELVGYGYTF.

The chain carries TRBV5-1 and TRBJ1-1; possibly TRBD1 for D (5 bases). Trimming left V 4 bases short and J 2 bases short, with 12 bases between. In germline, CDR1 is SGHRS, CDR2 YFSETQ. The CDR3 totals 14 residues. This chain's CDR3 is CASSTSQGNTEAFF. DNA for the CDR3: TGCGCCAGCAGCACATCCCAGGGAAACACTGAAGCTTTCTTT.

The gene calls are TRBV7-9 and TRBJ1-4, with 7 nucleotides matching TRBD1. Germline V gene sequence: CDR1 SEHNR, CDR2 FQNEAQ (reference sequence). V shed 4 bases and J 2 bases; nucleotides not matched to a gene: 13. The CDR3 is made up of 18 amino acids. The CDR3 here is CASSSPTRGRVTNEKLFF. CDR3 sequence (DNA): TGTGCCAGCAGCTCCCCAACGAGGGGGCGCGTTACTAATGAAAAACTGTTTTTT.

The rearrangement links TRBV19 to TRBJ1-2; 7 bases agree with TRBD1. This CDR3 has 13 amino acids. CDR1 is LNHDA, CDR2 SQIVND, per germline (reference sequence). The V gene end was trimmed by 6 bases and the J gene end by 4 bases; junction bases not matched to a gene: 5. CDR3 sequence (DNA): TGTGCCAGTAGAGGACAGGCTCTCTATGGCTACACCTTC. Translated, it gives CASRGQALYGYTF.

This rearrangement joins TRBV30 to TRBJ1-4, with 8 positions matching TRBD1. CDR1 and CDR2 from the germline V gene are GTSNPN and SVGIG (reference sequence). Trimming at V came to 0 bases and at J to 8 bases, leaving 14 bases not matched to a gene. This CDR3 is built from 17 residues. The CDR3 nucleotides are TGTGCCTGGAGTGTACGCTGGGGACAGGCGGGTCGAGAAAAACTGTTTTTT. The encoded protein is CAWSVRWGQAGREKLFF.

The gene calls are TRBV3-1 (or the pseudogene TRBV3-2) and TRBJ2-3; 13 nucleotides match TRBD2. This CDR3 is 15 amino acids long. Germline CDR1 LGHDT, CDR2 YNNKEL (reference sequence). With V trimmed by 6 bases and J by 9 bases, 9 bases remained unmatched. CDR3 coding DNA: TGTGCCAGCAGTTCCCGGACTAGCGGGAGTTACACGCAGTATTTT. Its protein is CASSSRTSGSYTQYF.

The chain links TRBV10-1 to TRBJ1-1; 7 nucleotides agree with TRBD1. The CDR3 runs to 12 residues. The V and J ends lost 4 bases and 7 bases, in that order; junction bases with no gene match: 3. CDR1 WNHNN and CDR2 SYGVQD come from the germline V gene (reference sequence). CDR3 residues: CASSADRFEAFF. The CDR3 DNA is TGCGCCAGCAGTGCGGACAGGTTTGAAGCTTTCTTT.

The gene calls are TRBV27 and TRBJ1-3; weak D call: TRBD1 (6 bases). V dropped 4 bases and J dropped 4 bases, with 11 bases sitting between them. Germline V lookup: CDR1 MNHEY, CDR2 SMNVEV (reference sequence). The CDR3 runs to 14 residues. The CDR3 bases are TGTGCCAGCAGTTCGAACAGGGCCGGAAACACCATATATTTT. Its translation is CASSSNRAGNTIYF.

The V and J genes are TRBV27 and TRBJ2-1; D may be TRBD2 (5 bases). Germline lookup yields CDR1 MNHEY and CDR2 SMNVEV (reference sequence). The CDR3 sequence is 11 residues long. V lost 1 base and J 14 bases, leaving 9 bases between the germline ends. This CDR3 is CASSLCKREFF. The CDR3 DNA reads TGTGCCAGCAGTTTATGCAAGAGGGAGTTCTTC.

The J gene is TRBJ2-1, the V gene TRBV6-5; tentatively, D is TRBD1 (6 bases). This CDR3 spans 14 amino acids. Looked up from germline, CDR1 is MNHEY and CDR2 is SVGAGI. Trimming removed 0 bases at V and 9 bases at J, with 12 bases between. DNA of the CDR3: TGTGCCAGCAGTTACTCGGGGAGAGGGGGTGAGCAGTTCTTC. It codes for CASSYSGRGGEQFF.

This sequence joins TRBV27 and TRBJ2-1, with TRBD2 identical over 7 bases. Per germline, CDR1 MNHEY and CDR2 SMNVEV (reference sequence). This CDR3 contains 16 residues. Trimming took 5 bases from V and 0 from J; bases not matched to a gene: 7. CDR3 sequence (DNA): TGTGCCAGCAGTCAAAGACTAGCTCTCTCCTACAATGAGCAGTTCTTC. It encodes CASSQRLALSYNEQFF.

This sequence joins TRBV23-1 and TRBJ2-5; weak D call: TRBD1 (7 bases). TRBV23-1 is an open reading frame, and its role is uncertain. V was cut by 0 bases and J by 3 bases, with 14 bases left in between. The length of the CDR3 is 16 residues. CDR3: CASSQSGGTAEETQYF. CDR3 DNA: TGCGCCAGCAGTCAATCAGGGGGGACAGCCGAAGAGACCCAGTACTTC.

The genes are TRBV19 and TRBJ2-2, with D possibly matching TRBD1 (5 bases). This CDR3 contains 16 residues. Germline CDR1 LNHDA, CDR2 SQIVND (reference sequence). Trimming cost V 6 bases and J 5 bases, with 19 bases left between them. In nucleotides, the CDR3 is TGTGCCAGTAGCCTCGGTTTCGACAGACAAACCGGGGAGCTGTTTTTT. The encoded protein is CASSLGFDRQTGELFF.

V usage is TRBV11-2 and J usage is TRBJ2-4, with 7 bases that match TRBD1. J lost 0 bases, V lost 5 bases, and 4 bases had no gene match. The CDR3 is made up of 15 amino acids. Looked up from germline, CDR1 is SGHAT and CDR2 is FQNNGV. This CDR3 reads CASSADRIAKNIQYF. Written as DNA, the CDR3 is TGTGCCAGCAGCGCGGACAGGATAGCCAAAAACATTCAGTACTTC. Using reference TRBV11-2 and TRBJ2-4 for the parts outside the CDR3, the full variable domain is EAGVAQSPRYKIIEKRQSVAFWCNPISGHATLYWYQQILGQGPKLLIQFQNNGVVDDSQLPKDRFSAERLKGVDSTLKIQPAKLEDSAVYLCASSADRIAKNIQYFGAGTRLSVL.

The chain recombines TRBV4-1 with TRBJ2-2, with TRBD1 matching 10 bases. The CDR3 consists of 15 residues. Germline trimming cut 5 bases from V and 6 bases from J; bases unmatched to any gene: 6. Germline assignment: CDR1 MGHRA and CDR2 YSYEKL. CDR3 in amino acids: CASSKSGQGAGELFF. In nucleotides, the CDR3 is TGCGCCAGCAGCAAAAGTGGACAGGGGGCCGGGGAGCTGTTTTTT.

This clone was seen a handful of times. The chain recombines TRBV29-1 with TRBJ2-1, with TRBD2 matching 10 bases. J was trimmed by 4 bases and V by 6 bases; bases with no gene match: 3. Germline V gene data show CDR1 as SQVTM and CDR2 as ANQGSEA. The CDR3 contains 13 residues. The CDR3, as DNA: TGCAGCGTAGGACTAGCGGATTACAATGAGCAGTTCTTC. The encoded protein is CSVGLADYNEQFF.